What follows is one TCR beta chain and its context. This record belongs to a study of CDR3 diversity in severe acne. TCRdb fed the PCR reads into MiXCR, producing one record per CDR3 protein. The table has more than 70,000 distinct CDR3 sequences, under 55% seen once. Germline V gene lookup returns CDR1 SGHVS and CDR2 FQNEAQ. The CDR3 sequence is 17 residues long. The V segment lost 5 bases and the J segment 6 bases; nucleotides outside the gene matches: 14. The TCR was taken from a male donor with severe acne vulgaris. J is TRBJ2-1 and V is TRBV7-8; TRBD2 agrees at 9 bases. Sequenced input: blood. The CDR3 DNA is TGTGCCAGCAGCCCAGGGACTAGCCTCTGGGTATGCAATGAGCAGTTCTTC. Amino acid sequence: CASSPGTSLWVCNEQFF.